The 9 T cell receptor beta chains listed next were all sequenced from one sample in a study of cytomegalovirus exposure and HLA in healthy donors (dated by TCRdb to about 2017). The library was prepared using the immunoSEQ multiplex PCR assay. For the multiplex PCR, a mixture combining 60 forward primers for TCR Vbeta segments and 13 reverse primers for TCR Jbeta segments was used. TCRdb carries this immuneACCESS record with in-frame sequences only. Its versions omit some clonotypes, under half of them owing to an unresolved V gene in the studies checked, with the rest unexplained. The sample table contains tens of thousands of clones; only one count was recorded for about four fifths of them. The ten largest clones represent 3% to 4% of the sample. Sequenced: PBMCs. Receptors were obtained from a woman in her 40s in good health and CMV-seronegative.

The sample holds a few counts of this clone. This rearrangement joins TRBV5-1 to TRBJ1-1, with D unresolved. Looked up from germline, CDR1 is SGHRS and CDR2 is YFSETQ. The CDR3 is made up of 14 amino acids. V was cut by 2 bases and J by 5 bases, with 13 bases left in between. The CDR3 sequence: CASSLEDGLTEAFF. Written as DNA, the CDR3 is TGCGCCAGCAGCTTAGAGGACGGACTGACTGAAGCTTTCTTT.

The table lists this clone with a count of one. The V and J genes are TRBV7-8 and TRBJ1-1, with D perhaps TRBD1 (6 bases). CDR1 and CDR2 (germline): SGHVS, FQNEAQ. The CDR3 runs to 15 residues. V was shortened by 4 bases and J by 10 bases, with 22 bases between the two germline ends. CDR3 DNA sequence: TGTGCCAGCAGCTACCCACCGGCAGGGGATGGGCCAGCTTTCTTT. This gives the protein CASSYPPAGDGPAFF.

This clone was observed a single time. The chain has TRBV27 and TRBJ2-1; a weak D match, TRBD1 (5 bases). The CDR3 length is 15 residues. The V gene's germline CDR1 is MNHEY and CDR2 SMNVEV (reference sequence). The V and J ends lost 5 bases and 1 base respectively, with 12 bases between them. The CDR3 DNA follows: TGTGCCAGCAGTGCACTCGACAGATCCTACAATGAGCAGTTCTTC. Translated, it gives CASSALDRSYNEQFF.

V and J are TRBV5-1 and TRBJ2-7; 7 bases map to TRBD2. The germline gives CDR1 SGHRS, CDR2 YFSETQ. The CDR3 has 15 residues. Germline trimming cut 0 bases from V and 2 bases from J; bases unmatched to any gene: 5. CDR3 residues: CASSLESGAPYEQYF. The CDR3 bases are TGCGCCAGCAGCTTGGAGAGCGGGGCTCCCTACGAGCAGTACTTC.

The chain combines TRBV2 with TRBJ1-5, with a possible D match to TRBD1 (5 bases). Germline V gives CDR1 SNHLY, CDR2 FYNNEI. The CDR3 is made up of 15 amino acids. V lost 6 bases and J lost 0, with 12 bases in between. This CDR3 is CASRTRQYSNQPQHF. The CDR3 DNA is TGTGCCAGCAGGACTAGACAGTATAGCAATCAGCCCCAGCATTTT.

The V and J genes are TRBV5-1 and TRBJ1-1, with TRBD1 identical over 8 bases. In germline, CDR1 is SGHRS, CDR2 YFSETQ. The V segment lost 1 base and the J segment 4 bases; nucleotides outside the gene matches: 0. This CDR3 comprises 13 residues. CDR3 amino acids: CASSLTGGTEAFF. The CDR3 region has the DNA TGCGCCAGCAGCTTGACAGGGGGCACTGAAGCTTTCTTT.

The J gene is TRBJ2-7, the V gene TRBV5-8; D not certain. The V end lost 2 bases, the J end lost 2 bases, and 8 bases lay between the germline ends. The CDR3 length is 13 residues. Germline CDR1 and CDR2: SGHTS and YDEGEE. The DNA of the CDR3 is TGTGCCAGCAGCTTCACAGCCACCTACGAGCAGTACTTC. Its translation is CASSFTATYEQYF.

The J gene is TRBJ2-3, the V gene TRBV4-2, with TRBD2 matching 12 bases. CDR3 length: 17 residues. The junction had 5 bases not matched to a gene; V was cut back by 4 bases and J by 0 bases. Germline CDR1 reads LGHNA; CDR2 reads YNFKEQ. Here the CDR3 reads CASSRGLAGASTDTQYF. CDR3 in DNA: TGTGCCAGCAGCCGGGGACTAGCGGGCGCTAGCACAGATACGCAGTATTTT.

The chain is built from TRBV4-2 and TRBJ1-1; 10 bases line up with TRBD1. Trimming removed 5 bases from V and 4 bases from J; junction bases left unmatched: 7. This CDR3 has 15 amino acids. CDR1 LGHNA and CDR2 YNFKEQ come from the germline V gene. CDR3 sequence: CASSNRQGAFTEAFF. DNA of the CDR3: TGTGCCAGCAGCAACCGACAGGGGGCCTTCACTGAAGCTTTCTTT.